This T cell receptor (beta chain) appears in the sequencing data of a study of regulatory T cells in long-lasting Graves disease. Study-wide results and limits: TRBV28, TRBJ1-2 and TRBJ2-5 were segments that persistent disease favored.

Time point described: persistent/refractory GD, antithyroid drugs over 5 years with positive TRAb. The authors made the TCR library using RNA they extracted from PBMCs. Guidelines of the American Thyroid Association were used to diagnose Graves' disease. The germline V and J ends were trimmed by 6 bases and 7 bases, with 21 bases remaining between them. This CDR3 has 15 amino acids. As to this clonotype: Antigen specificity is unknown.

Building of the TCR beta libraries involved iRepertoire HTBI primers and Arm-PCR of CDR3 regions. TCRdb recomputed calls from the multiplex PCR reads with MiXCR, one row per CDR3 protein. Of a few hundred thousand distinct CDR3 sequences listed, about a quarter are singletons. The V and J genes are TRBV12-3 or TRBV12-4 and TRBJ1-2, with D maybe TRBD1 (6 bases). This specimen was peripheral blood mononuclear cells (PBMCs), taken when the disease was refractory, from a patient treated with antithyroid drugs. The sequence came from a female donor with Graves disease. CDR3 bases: TGTGCCAGCAGGCATGGACAGCTCATAAACGCTGGCTACACCTTC. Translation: CASRHGQLINAGYTF.